A selection of T cell receptor beta chains follows, all from one sample in a study of shared clonotypes between healthy human individuals. Profiling relied on immunoSEQ multiplex PCR, and the TCRdb table lists in-frame clones only, not all of them. The sample contains millions of clones, 90% to 95% of which appear only once. The source material was naive CD4+ T cells sorted from blood. These receptors all come from a man aged 18 to 29 in good health. Each CDR3 is given with its conserved first and last residue. A D gene is named only where the DNA matches it firmly. Size tells how often a clone was seen (once, few, many) or the class of an expanded clone, and some rows leave it out.

d_gene	v_gene	j_gene	abundance	CDR3nt	CDR3aa
TRBD1	TRBV6-1	TRBJ2-1	.	TGTGCCAGCAGTGGGATGGACAGGGGACTGTGGAATGAGCAGTTCTTC	CASSGMDRGLWNEQFF
TRBD1	TRBV5-1	TRBJ1-6	once	TGCGCCAGCAAAACTACCGGGACAGGGGGCCGGGGTTCACCCCTCCACTTT	CASKTTGTGGRGSPLHF
.	TRBV6-1	TRBJ2-2	.	TGTGCCAGCAGTGACCCCGGGACGGTGAACACCGGGGAGCTGTTTTTT	CASSDPGTVNTGELFF
.	TRBV6-1	TRBJ2-6	.	TGTGCCAGCAGTGAATCCCTACCGGTTCCTGGGGCCAACGTCCTGACTTTC	CASSESLPVPGANVLTF
.	TRBV9	TRBJ1-3	.	TGTGCCAGCAGCGTCAACGGACTCCTTGGAAACACCATATATTTT	CASSVNGLLGNTIYF
.	TRBV21-1	TRBJ2-6	.	TGTGCCAGCAGGAAAGGGGGTGCTGGGGCCAACGTCCTGACTTTC	CASRKGGAGANVLTF
.	TRBV6-1	TRBJ1-4	.	TGTGCCACCGCGCCCGGGAGGGAAAAACTGTTTTTT	CATAPGREKLFF
.	TRBV11-3	TRBJ2-1	.	TGTGCCAGCAGCGAACAGGGTCTGGACAATGAGCAGTTCTTC	CASSEQGLDNEQFF
TRBD2	TRBV7-8	TRBJ2-7	.	TGTGCCAGCAGCTTAAGCCTCCTAGCGGGAGATACCTACGAGCAGTACTTC	CASSLSLLAGDTYEQYF
TRBD1	TRBV28	TRBJ1-6	.	TGTGCCAGCAGTTTAGACAGGGGGCTCCTTTCACCCCTCCACTTT	CASSLDRGLLSPLHF
.	TRBV5-4	TRBJ2-3	once	TGTGCCAGCAGCGGGGCTTCTCGAGGCGCAGATACGCAGTATTTT	CASSGASRGADTQYF
TRBD2	TRBV7-9	TRBJ2-3	.	TGTGCCAGCAGCGATCCCGAGCGGGACGGCACAGATACGCAGTATTTT	CASSDPERDGTDTQYF
.	TRBV5-1	TRBJ1-5	.	TGCGCCAGCAGCTTGGAGGGGAGTAATCAGCCCCAGCATTTT	CASSLEGSNQPQHF
.	TRBV11-2	TRBJ2-7	.	TGTGCCAGCAGCACGGCCGGGACACACGGGGGGGAGCAGTACTTC	CASSTAGTHGGEQYF
.	TRBV5-1	TRBJ2-2	.	TGCGCCAGCAGCTTGCAGGGGATCTCCGGGGAGCTGTTTTTT	CASSLQGISGELFF
.	TRBV6-5	TRBJ1-4	.	TGTGCCAGTGCGGGTGCAACTAATGAAAAACTGTTTTTT	CASAGATNEKLFF
TRBD1	TRBV15	TRBJ1-6	.	TGTGCCACCAGCAGATCCAGGGGGAGCCTCCACTTT	CATSRSRGSLHF
.	TRBV19	TRBJ1-1	.	TGTGCCAGTAGTATAGAGGGCTTGAGCACTGAAGCTTTCTTT	CASSIEGLSTEAFF
.	TRBV11-2	TRBJ2-1	.	TGTGCCAGCAACGAATATGAGGGGGAAAATGAGCAGTTCTTC	CASNEYEGENEQFF
.	TRBV6-6	TRBJ2-7	.	TGTGCCAGCAGCAAAACGGATGACTCCTACGAGCAGTACTTC	CASSKTDDSYEQYF
TRBD2	TRBV10-2	TRBJ2-5	.	TGCGCCAGCAGTGAGTCATTGCGGATGGGACTAGCGGGAGGGGTGACCCAGTACTTC	CASSESLRMGLAGGVTQYF
.	TRBV6-1	TRBJ1-1	.	TGTGCCAGCAGTCCCTTTGGAGAAACAGCCACTGAAGCTTTCTTT	CASSPFGETATEAFF
.	TRBV9	TRBJ2-7	.	TGTGCCAGCAGCCCTCGGGGGCCTACAGCGAAGGAGCAGTACTTC	CASSPRGPTAKEQYF
.	TRBV5-1	TRBJ2-2	.	TGCGCCAGCAGCTTGGGGCGGGGGCCGAACACCGGGGAGCTGTTTTTT	CASSLGRGPNTGELFF
.	TRBV7-2	TRBJ1-5	once	TGTGCCAGCAGCTTAGCGGCGGGAGACAATCAGCCCCAGCATTTT	CASSLAAGDNQPQHF
.	TRBV4-3	TRBJ2-2	.	TGCGCCAGCAGCCAAGGTGACGGGAGAGCCGGGGAGCTGTTTTTT	CASSQGDGRAGELFF
TRBD2	TRBV5-4	TRBJ2-1	.	TGTGCCAGCAGCTTGCCGACTAGCGGACGCGCCAATGAGCAGTTCTTC	CASSLPTSGRANEQFF
.	TRBV4-3	TRBJ2-5	.	TGCGCCAGCAGCCAAGGGGGTAGGGGCCCCTCTAAAGAGACCCAGTACTTC	CASSQGGRGPSKETQYF
TRBD1	TRBV6-5	TRBJ1-3	.	TGTGCCAGCAGCCGGACAGGCTCTGGAAACACCATATATTTT	CASSRTGSGNTIYF
.	TRBV5-4	TRBJ1-2	.	TGTGCCAGCAGGATAAATCCAACAGGCTATGGCTACACCTTC	CASRINPTGYGYTF
.	TRBV27	TRBJ1-4	.	TGTGCCAGCAGTTTGAGAAGGATCGCTAATGAAAAACTGTTTTTT	CASSLRRIANEKLFF
TRBD1	TRBV30	TRBJ2-5	.	TGTGCCTCTACCGAAGGCACAGGGGGCATGGAGACCCAGTACTTC	CASTEGTGGMETQYF
TRBD1	TRBV5-1	TRBJ2-2	.	TGCGCCAGCAGCAGGACAGGGGTTAACGGGGAGCTGTTTTTT	CASSRTGVNGELFF
.	TRBV6-5	TRBJ1-1	.	TGTGCCAGCCTGGAGGGGGTAGGGTACACTGAAGCTTTCTTT	CASLEGVGYTEAFF
TRBD2	TRBV6-1	TRBJ2-7	.	TGTGCCAGCAGCGGAGCGGGGCTCTACGAGCAGTACTTC	CASSGAGLYEQYF
.	TRBV7-2	TRBJ1-2	.	TGTGCCAGCAGCTTAGCGTCGGAAAACTATGGCTACACCTTC	CASSLASENYGYTF
TRBD2	TRBV18	TRBJ2-7	.	TGTGCCAGCTCACCGAGTCCCGCCGGGGGGTATGAGCAGTACTTC	CASSPSPAGGYEQYF
TRBD2	TRBV6-1	TRBJ2-3	.	TGTGCCAGCAGTGGCGCGGGGGGCACAGATACGCAGTATTTT	CASSGAGGTDTQYF
.	TRBV7-7	TRBJ2-2	.	TGTGCTAGCAGCCTAGGGACCCCGAACACCGGGGAGCTGTTTTTT	CASSLGTPNTGELFF
.	TRBV16	TRBJ1-4	.	TGTGCCAGCAGCCAATTAGGCGTTAAGGGTGAAAAACTGTTTTTT	CASSQLGVKGEKLFF